This T cell receptor (beta chain) is from a study of neurological immune-mediated disorders. 5'RACE with 10-nucleotide random UMIs generated the cDNA. TCRdb re-derived calls from the 5' RACE reads in MiXCR, one entry per CDR3 protein. The sample has roughly 70,000 distinct CDR3 sequences; about 4% are singletons. CDR1 is SGHRS and CDR2 is YFSETQ in the germline V gene. J lost 4 bases, V lost 4 bases, and 10 bases had no gene match. There are 15 residues in the CDR3. The V and J genes are TRBV5-1 and TRBJ2-7; 8 positions agree with TRBD1. This clonotype was obtained from a man aged 25 to 40 with multiple sclerosis. The sequencing sample was made of PBMCs. The CDR3 here is CASSEGLTGDYEQYF. The CDR3 nucleotides read TGCGCCAGCAGCGAGGGACTGACAGGGGATTACGAGCAGTACTTC.